The TCR beta chain under discussion was sequenced for a study of cytotoxic CD8 clonotypes in ibrutinib-treated CLL. Background on the study: The group held 11 relapsed/refractory and roughly 15 treatment-naive patients, with roughly 17 IGHV unmutated.

Points from the study as a whole: Measured clonality at baseline was greater than in age-matched healthy donors and tracked with circulating CD8+ T-cell counts. Timing of sampling differed between sustained-remission and progressing patients.

Remarks on this clone: Its antigen is as yet unknown.

The CDR3 covers 15 residues. The V and J ends lost 1 base and 6 bases, in that order; junction bases with no gene match: 9. The germline gives CDR1 MDHEN, CDR2 SYDVKM. Sequencing was performed with immunoSEQ multiplex PCR; in TCRdb, only in-frame clones are kept and a portion is missing. The sample shows hundreds of thousands of clones, 60% to 75% of them seen only once. Sequencing used PBMCs, obtained after 24 months of ibrutinib treatment. The clonotype originates from a human donor with chronic lymphocytic leukemia. The rearrangement uses TRBV28 and TRBJ2-7; the match to TRBD1 covers 7 bases. CDR3 residues: CASSLFRDRGGEQYF. CDR3 DNA: TGTGCCAGCAGTTTATTTCGGGACAGAGGGGGCGAGCAGTACTTC. The full variable domain, with the rest looked up from reference TRBV28 and TRBJ2-7, is DVKVTQSSRYLVKRTGEKVFLECVQDMDHENMFWYRQDPGLGLRLIYFSYDVKMKEKGDIPEGYSVSREKKERFSLILESASTNQTSMYLCASSLFRDRGGEQYFGPGTRLTVT.